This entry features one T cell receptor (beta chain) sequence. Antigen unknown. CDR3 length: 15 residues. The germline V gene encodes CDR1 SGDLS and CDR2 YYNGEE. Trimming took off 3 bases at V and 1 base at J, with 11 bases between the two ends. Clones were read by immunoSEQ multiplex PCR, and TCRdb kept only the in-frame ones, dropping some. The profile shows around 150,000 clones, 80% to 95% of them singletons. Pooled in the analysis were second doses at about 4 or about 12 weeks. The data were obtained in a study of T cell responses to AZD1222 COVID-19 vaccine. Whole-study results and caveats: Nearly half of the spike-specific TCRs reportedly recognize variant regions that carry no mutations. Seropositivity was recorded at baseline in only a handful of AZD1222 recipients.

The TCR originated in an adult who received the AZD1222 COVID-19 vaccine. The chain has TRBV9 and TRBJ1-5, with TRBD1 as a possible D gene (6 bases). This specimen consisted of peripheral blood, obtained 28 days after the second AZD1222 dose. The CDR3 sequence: CASSALQGSNQPQHF. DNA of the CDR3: TGTGCCAGCAGCGCCCTACAGGGAAGCAATCAGCCCCAGCATTTT.